This T cell receptor (beta chain) was profiled in a study of control samples from healthy donors and cancer patients. Profiled with immunoSEQ multiplex PCR; TCRdb holds only in-frame clones, not every one. There are about 150,000 clones in the sample; around 94% occur only once, and around 1.3% lies in the top ten. The CDR3 is 14 amino acids. Germline loops: CDR1 SEHNR, CDR2 FQNEAQ (reference sequence). The germline V and J ends were trimmed by 5 bases and 10 bases, with 15 bases remaining between them. This clonotype was sampled from a woman between 18 and 30 years old in good health. The sample was blood. The gene calls are TRBV7-9 and TRBJ1-6, with D possibly TRBD1 on 5 matching bases. The CDR3 region is CASSQADKQSPLHF. The CDR3 DNA follows: TGTGCCAGCAGCCAGGCGGACAAACAGTCACCCCTCCACTTT.